Sequencing of this TCR beta chain was carried out in a study of blood T cells in healthy people across ages. The study, taken as a whole, reports: Higher diversity, along with more naive CD4+ cells, distinguished long-lived donors from aged donors.

Sample donors were healthy Caucasian individuals that came from Russia, aged roughly 6 to 100. This clonotype was seen just once. The target antigen is unknown. Primers used in a second PCR of roughly 6 to 11 cycles were a sample-barcoded 5' primer and a J-beta primer mix. TCRdb re-called the 5' RACE reads with MiXCR, one entry per CDR3 protein. Among approximately 960,000 distinct CDR3 sequences, about 27% were seen once, and the ten largest hold about 10%. These data were likewise used in another study, on T cells of mothers and their children.

The origin of this receptor is a woman between 35 and 50 years old in good health. Material for sequencing was blood.

In nucleotides, the CDR3 is TGTGCCAGCAGCTCCCCGGGTGCGGCGGGCACTGAAGCTTTCTTT. This sequence encodes CASSSPGAAGTEAFF. The rearrangement uses TRBV7-9 and TRBJ1-1; D unclear. CDR1 SEHNR and CDR2 FQNEAQ come from the germline V gene (reference sequence). V was cut by 4 bases and J by 4 bases, with 16 bases left in between. The CDR3 is 15 amino acids. The full variable domain, completed using reference TRBV7-9 and TRBJ1-1, is DTGVSQNPRHKITKRGQNVTFRCDPISEHNRLYWYRQTLGQGPEFLTYFQNEAQLEKSRLLSDRFSAERPKGSFSTLEIQRTEQGDSAMYLCASSSPGAAGTEAFFGQGTRLTVV.